This TCR beta chain was observed in a study of regulatory T cells in long-lasting Graves disease. Study-wide results and caveats: Those with persistent disease had in common more public clonotypes (about 3,000) than new patients (approximately 1,000).

Details on this clonotype: The antigen remains undetermined.

V was clipped by 5 bases and J by 4 bases; unmatched bases: 2. The CDR3 is made up of 14 amino acids. Germline CDR1 MNHNS, CDR2 SASEGT. Regarding time point: newly diagnosed GD, antithyroid drugs for less than 3 months. Extracted PBMC RNA gave rise to the TCR library. Arm-PCR with iRepertoire HTBI primers amplified the CDR3 regions for these TCR beta libraries. Original analysis: The samples included around 62 TRBV and more than 12 TRBJ segments. TCRdb independently ran MiXCR on the multiplex PCR reads; one entry per CDR3 protein. These V and J calls are TCRdb output, not the study's own analysis. The table includes 400,000 to 500,000 distinct CDR3 sequences, around 15% detected once. The same sample was also studied in work on T cells in Graves' hyperthyroidism and ophthalmopathy. That work contributes: When the TCR CDR3 underwent first-round RT-PCR, the HTBI primer set was used.

This material consisted of peripheral blood mononuclear cells (PBMCs), taken at new diagnosis, from a patient treated with antithyroid drugs. The TCR was taken from a woman under 30 with Graves disease. This chain uses TRBV6-1 with TRBJ2-5, with 12 bases matching TRBD2. The CDR3 nucleotides are TGTGCCAGCAGTATGACTAGCGGGAGAGAGACCCAGTACTTC. Amino acids: CASSMTSGRETQYF.